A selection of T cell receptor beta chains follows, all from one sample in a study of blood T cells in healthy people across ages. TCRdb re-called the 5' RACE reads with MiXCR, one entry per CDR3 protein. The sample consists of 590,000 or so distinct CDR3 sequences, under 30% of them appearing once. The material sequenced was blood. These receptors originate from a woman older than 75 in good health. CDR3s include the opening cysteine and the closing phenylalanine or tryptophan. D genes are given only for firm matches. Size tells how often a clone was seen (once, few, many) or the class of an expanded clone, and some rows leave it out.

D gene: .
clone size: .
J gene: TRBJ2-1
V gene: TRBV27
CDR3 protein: CASGLIPSSYSYNEQFF
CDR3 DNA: TGTGCCAGCGGACTGATACCGTCCTCGTACTCCTACAATGAGCAGTTCTTC

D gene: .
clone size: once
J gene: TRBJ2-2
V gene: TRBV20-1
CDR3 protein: CSARPTTTGELSF
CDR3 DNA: TGCAGTGCTAGACCGACAACCACCGGGGAGCTGTCTTTT

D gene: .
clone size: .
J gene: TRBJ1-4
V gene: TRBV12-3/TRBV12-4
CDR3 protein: CASSVGQYNEKLFF
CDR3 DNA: TGTGCCAGCAGTGTCGGACAGTATAATGAAAAACTGTTTTTT

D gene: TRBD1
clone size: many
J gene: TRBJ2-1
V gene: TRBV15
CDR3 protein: CATSRGPTGSSVSLSYNEQFF
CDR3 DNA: TGTGCCACCAGCAGAGGTCCGACAGGGTCCTCCGTCTCCCTCTCCTACAATGAGCAGTTCTTC

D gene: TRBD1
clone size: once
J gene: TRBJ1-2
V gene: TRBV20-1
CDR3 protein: CSARGRQGTGGYTF
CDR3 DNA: TGCAGTGCTAGAGGTCGACAGGGAACGGGCGGCTACACCTTC

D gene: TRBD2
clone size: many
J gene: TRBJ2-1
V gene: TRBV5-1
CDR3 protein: CASARSRGVGNEQFF
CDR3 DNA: TGCGCCAGCGCCCGGTCACGGGGGGTAGGCAATGAGCAGTTCTTC

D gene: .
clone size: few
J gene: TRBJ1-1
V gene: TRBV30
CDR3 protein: CAWSTRTEAFF
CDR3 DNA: TGTGCCTGGAGTACCCGGACTGAAGCTTTCTTT

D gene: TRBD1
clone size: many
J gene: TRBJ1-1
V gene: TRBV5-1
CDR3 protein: CASSPYQGAEAFF
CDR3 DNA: TGCGCCAGCAGCCCATATCAGGGGGCTGAAGCTTTCTTT

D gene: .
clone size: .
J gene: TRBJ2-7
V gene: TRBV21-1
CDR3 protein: CASSMFCRGYEQYF
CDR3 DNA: TGTGCCAGCAGCATGTTCTGCCGGGGGTACGAGCAGTACTTC

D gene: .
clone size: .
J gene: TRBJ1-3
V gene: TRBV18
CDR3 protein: CASSPLDPQGLVATIYF
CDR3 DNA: TGTGCCAGCTCACCACTGGACCCACAAGGACTAGTAGCCACCATATATTTT

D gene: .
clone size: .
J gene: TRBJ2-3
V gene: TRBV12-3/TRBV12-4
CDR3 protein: CASSIRSDTQYF
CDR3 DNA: TGTGCCAGCAGTATCCGAAGTGATACGCAGTATTTT

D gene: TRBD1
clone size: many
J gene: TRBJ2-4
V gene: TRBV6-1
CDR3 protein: CASSEARRTGRNIQYF
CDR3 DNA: TGTGCCAGCAGTGAAGCGAGGAGGACAGGGAGAAACATTCAGTACTTC

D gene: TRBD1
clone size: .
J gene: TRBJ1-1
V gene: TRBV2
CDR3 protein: CATQGGGAAEAFF
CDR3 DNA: TGTGCCACCCAAGGAGGGGGCGCGGCTGAAGCTTTCTTT

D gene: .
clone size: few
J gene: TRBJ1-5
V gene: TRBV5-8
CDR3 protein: CASSLGQKEQPQHF
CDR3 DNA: TGTGCCAGCAGCTTGGGGCAGAAGGAGCAGCCCCAGCATTTT

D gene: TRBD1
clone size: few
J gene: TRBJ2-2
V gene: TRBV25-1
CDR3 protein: CASSESKTGGVTGELFF
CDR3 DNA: TGTGCCAGCAGTGAATCTAAGACAGGGGGAGTAACCGGGGAGCTGTTTTTT

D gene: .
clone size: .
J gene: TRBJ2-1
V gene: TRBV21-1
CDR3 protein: CASSKDCPPDGEQFF
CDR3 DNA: TGTGCCAGCAGCAAAGATTGCCCACCCGATGGAGAGCAGTTCTTC

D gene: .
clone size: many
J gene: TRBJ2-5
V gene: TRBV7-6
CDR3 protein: CASSLEGPTTQETQYF
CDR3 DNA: TGTGCCAGCAGCTTAGAGGGGCCAACGACCCAAGAGACCCAGTACTTC

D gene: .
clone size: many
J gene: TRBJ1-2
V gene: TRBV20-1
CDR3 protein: CSAREGIKPTVNYGYTF
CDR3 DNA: TGCAGTGCTAGAGAGGGTATTAAACCGACGGTAAACTATGGCTACACCTTC

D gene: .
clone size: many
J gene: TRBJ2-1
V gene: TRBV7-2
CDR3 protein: CASSLGEQFF
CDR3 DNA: TGTGCCAGCAGCTTAGGGGAGCAGTTCTTC

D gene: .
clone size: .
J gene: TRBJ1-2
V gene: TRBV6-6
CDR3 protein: CASTPGQMPNYGYTF
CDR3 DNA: TGTGCCAGCACCCCCGGACAGATGCCTAACTATGGCTACACCTTC

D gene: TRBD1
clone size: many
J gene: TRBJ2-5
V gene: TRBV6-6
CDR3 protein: CASSPTGALWAQYF
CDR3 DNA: TGTGCCAGCAGTCCTACAGGGGCCCTTTGGGCCCAGTACTTC

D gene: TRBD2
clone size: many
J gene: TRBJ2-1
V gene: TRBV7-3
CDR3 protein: CASSVRSVRGGGEQFF
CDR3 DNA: TGTGCCAGCAGCGTAAGATCGGTGCGGGGGGGCGGTGAGCAGTTCTTC

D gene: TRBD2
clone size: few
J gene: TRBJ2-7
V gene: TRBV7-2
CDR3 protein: CASSLGGGVQGNEQYF
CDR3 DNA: TGTGCCAGCAGCTTAGGGGGAGGGGTTCAAGGGAATGAGCAGTACTTC

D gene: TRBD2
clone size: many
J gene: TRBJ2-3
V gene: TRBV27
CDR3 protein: CASRSSGEDTQYF
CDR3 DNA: TGTGCCAGCAGGTCTAGCGGGGAAGATACGCAGTATTTT

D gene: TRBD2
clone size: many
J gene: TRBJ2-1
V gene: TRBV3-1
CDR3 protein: CASSQGTSEKWQFF
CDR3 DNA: TGTGCCAGCAGCCAAGGGACTAGCGAGAAGTGGCAGTTCTTC

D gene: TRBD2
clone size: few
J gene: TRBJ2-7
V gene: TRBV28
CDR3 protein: CASSFGTSGSSYEQYF
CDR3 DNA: TGTGCCAGCAGTTTCGGGACTAGCGGGAGCTCCTACGAGCAGTACTTC

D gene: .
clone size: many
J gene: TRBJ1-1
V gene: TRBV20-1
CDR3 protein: CSASLDTEAFF
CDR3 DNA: TGCAGTGCTAGTCTTGACACTGAAGCTTTCTTT

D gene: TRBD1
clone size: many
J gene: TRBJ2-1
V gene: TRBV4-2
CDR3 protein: CASSLRGQQYNEQFF
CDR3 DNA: TGTGCCAGCAGCCTACGGGGACAGCAGTACAATGAGCAGTTCTTC

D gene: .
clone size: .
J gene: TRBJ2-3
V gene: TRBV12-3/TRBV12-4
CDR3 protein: CASGTGPSTDTQYF
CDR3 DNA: TGTGCCAGCGGTACGGGACCGAGCACAGATACGCAGTATTTT

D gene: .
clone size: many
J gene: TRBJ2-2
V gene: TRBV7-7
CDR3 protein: CASSLSPGPLIGGELFF
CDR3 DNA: TGTGCTAGCAGCTTATCCCCGGGACCGCTAATAGGCGGGGAGCTGTTTTTT

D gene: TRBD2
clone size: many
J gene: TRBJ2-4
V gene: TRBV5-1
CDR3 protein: CASSLTSGGLSTVQYF
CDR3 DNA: TGCGCCAGCAGCTTGACTAGCGGGGGCCTGTCGACCGTTCAGTACTTC